Listed here is a single T cell receptor (beta chain). This entry comes from a study of blood T cell repertoires in COVID-19. Across the whole study: Acute and convalescent COVID-19 specimens originated in the United States, Italy and Spain. T cells, B-cell-depleted T cells, or PBMCs provided the cDNA or gDNA that served as material.

The Seattle patients, enrolled during active infection, were followed longitudinally. V lost 2 bases, J lost 5 bases, and 3 bases stayed unmatched. Germline V gene data show CDR1 as LNHDA and CDR2 as SQIVND (reference sequence). The CDR3 contains 14 residues. Original processing notes: Quantification of nucleated cells was approximated via reference gene primer amplification. Method: immunoSEQ multiplex PCR; TCRdb's copy keeps in-frame clones and lacks some. Clone size and the V and J calls come from that table; the DNA yielded D and trimming. This table holds a few hundred thousand clones, about 89% found once.

The chain uses TRBV19 and TRBJ2-1; 7 bases map to TRBD2. The receptor was derived from a woman aged 25 to 45 with COVID-19, enrolled during active disease. The sequenced sample consisted of peripheral blood. CDR3 coding DNA: TGTGCCAGTAGTATATGGGGGGGGGACAATGAGCAGTTCTTC. Translation gives CASSIWGGDNEQFF.